The 17 T cell receptor beta chains listed next were all sequenced from one sample in a study of blood T cells in healthy people across ages. Next came a second PCR, run for about 6 to 12 cycles, which used a sample-barcoded 5' primer along with a J-beta primer mix. MiXCR, applied by TCRdb to the 5' RACE reads, yields one record per CDR3 protein. The sample records roughly 650,000 distinct CDR3 sequences, about 34% being singletons. Sequencing was carried out using blood. The receptors come from a woman aged 80 or over in good health.

A note on this clonotype: A single base separates this from a much larger clone, so it may be a read error. The genes are TRBV6-6 and TRBJ2-1; no clear D. The CDR3 runs 13 residues. The V gene's germline CDR1 is MNHNY and CDR2 SVGAGI (reference sequence). With 1 base removed from V and 6 bases from J, the gap between germline ends came to 7 bases. The CDR3 DNA reads as TGTGCCAGCAGTTACTTGGGTTGCAATGAGCAGTTCTTC. Protein product: CASSYLGCNEQFF.

V usage is TRBV7-3 and J usage is TRBJ2-1, with 9 bases aligning to TRBD1. Trimming took 4 bases from V and 10 from J; bases not matched to a gene: 8. This CDR3 contains 14 residues. Germline values: CDR1 SGHTA, CDR2 FQGTGA. In nucleotides, the CDR3 is TGTGCCAGCAGCTCGGGGACAGGGACCTACGAGCAGTTCTTC. Its protein is CASSSGTGTYEQFF. Variable domain in full (rest from reference TRBV7-3 and TRBJ2-1): GAGVSQTPSNKVTEKGKYVELRCDPISGHTALYWYRQSLGQGPEFLIYFQGTGAADDSGLPNDRFFAVRPEGSVSTLKIQRTERGDSAVYLCASSSGTGTYEQFFGPGTRLTVL.

Concerning this clonotype itself: A read error may explain this, as a much larger clone is one base away. This sequence joins TRBV4-1 and TRBJ1-2; TRBD1 might be the D (5 bases). This CDR3 is 15 amino acids long. The germline V gene has CDR1 MGHRA and CDR2 YSYEKL. In nucleotides, the CDR3 is TGCGCCAGCAGCCAGATAGGACTGCGGGGCTATGGCTGCACCTTC. Translated, it gives CASSQIGLRGYGCTF.

In regard to this clonotype: A much larger clonotype is one base distant, so this may be a read error. The chain links TRBV4-1 to TRBJ2-5, with 9 positions matching TRBD1. This CDR3 is built from 17 residues. Germline lookup yields CDR1 MGHRA and CDR2 YSYEKL. V shed 2 bases and J 5 bases; nucleotides not matched to a gene: 12. CDR3 protein: CASSQQGGTGIWETQYF. CDR3 sequence (DNA): TGCGCCAGCAGCCAACAAGGTGGGACAGGGATCTGGGAGACCCAGTACTTC.

The gene calls are TRBV12-3 or TRBV12-4 and TRBJ2-3, with 9 nucleotides matching TRBD2. The CDR3 is 15 residues long. The trim removed 4 bases at V and 4 bases at J, leaving 6 bases unmatched. The CDR3 nucleotides are TGTGCCAGCAGTTCTGGACTAGCGAGAGCAGATACGCAGTATTTT. This gives the protein CASSSGLARADTQYF.

Concerning this clonotype: The germline gene is not matched at one end of the junction; a read error may be the cause. The gene calls are TRBV14 and TRBJ2-5; TRBD1 might be the D (6 bases). The DNA matches TRBJ2-7 better at its end, which makes the J call doubtful. The CDR3 runs 13 residues. The germline CDR1 and CDR2 sequences are SGHDN and FVKESK. CDR3 in DNA: TGTACCAGCAGCCAGATACAGGGCTACGAGCAGTACTTC. Translating it yields CTSSQIQGYEQYF.

About this clonotype itself: With a much larger clone just one base away, this may be a read error. This chain joins TRBV27 and TRBJ2-3; 7 positions agree with TRBD1. V shed 5 bases, J shed 6 bases, and the junction held 11 bases outside the gene matches. Germline assignment: CDR1 MNHEY and CDR2 SMNVEV (reference sequence). This CDR3 spans 15 amino acids. CDR3: CASSSGQEWTDTQYF. The CDR3 region has the DNA TGTGCCAGCAGTAGTGGACAGGAGTGGACGGATACGCAGTATTTT.

In its sample, this clonotype was seen many times. This rearrangement joins TRBV7-3 to TRBJ1-1, with no clear D. CDR1 and CDR2 (germline): SGHTA, FQGTGA. V lost 3 bases to trimming and J lost 0 bases, with 8 bases between them. CDR3 length: 14 amino acids. The CDR3 loop reads CASSFTQLNTEAFF. CDR3 nucleotide sequence: TGTGCCAGCAGCTTTACTCAGTTGAACACTGAAGCTTTCTTT. Full variable domain (outside the CDR3, taken from reference TRBV7-3 and TRBJ1-1): GAGVSQTPSNKVTEKGKYVELRCDPISGHTALYWYRQSLGQGPEFLIYFQGTGAADDSGLPNDRFFAVRPEGSVSTLKIQRTERGDSAVYLCASSFTQLNTEAFFGQGTRLTVV.

The J gene is TRBJ1-1, the V gene TRBV7-9, with D unresolved. The length of the CDR3 is 15 residues. Germline assignment: CDR1 SEHNR and CDR2 FQNEAQ (reference sequence). Trimming took 2 bases from V and 2 from J, leaving 12 bases between them. The CDR3 DNA follows: TGTGCCAGCAGCTTAAGGTCCACAGACAACACTGAAGCTTTCTTT. Amino acid sequence: CASSLRSTDNTEAFF.

As regards this clonotype: Just one base apart from a much larger clone, this may be a read error. The chain joins TRBV4-2 to TRBJ2-2; 9 bases agree with TRBD1. The junction had 2 bases not matched to a gene; V was cut back by 9 bases and J by 3 bases. The CDR3 consists of 13 residues. Looked up from germline, CDR1 is LGHNA and CDR2 is YNFKEQ. The CDR3 protein is CASRTGDTGELFF. The DNA for the CDR3 is TGTGCCAGTAGGACAGGGGACACCGGGGAGCTGTTTTTT.

This clonotype was recorded many times. This chain connects TRBV28 to TRBJ1-5, with 9 bases aligning to TRBD1. This CDR3 contains 16 residues. V trimming: 2 bases; J trimming: 6 bases; junction bases outside the gene matches: 8. Germline V gene lookup returns CDR1 MDHEN and CDR2 SYDVKM. CDR3 amino acids: CASSLPGTGTGQPQHF. Here the CDR3 DNA reads TGTGCCAGCAGTTTACCCGGGACAGGGACCGGTCAGCCCCAGCATTTT.

A word on this clonotype: Its ends do not fully match the called genes, so a read error is possible. The chain joins TRBV12-3 or TRBV12-4 to TRBJ1-5; maybe TRBD1 (5 bases). This CDR3 has 15 amino acids. As DNA, the CDR3 is TGTACCAGCAGTGGGGCGGGGCGGCAGGATCAGCCCCAGCATTTT. This sequence encodes CTSSGAGRQDQPQHF.

The count of this clonotype is one. The V call is TRBV12-3 or TRBV12-4, the J call TRBJ2-5; 8 bases align to TRBD1. This CDR3 comprises 14 residues. V shed 3 bases, J shed 13 bases, and the junction held 13 bases outside the gene matches. CDR3 nucleotide sequence: TGTGCCAGCAGTTTTGGGGGACAGGCCTGCGAGCGGTACTTC. The encoded protein is CASSFGGQACERYF.

Only a few counts were recorded for this clonotype. The V and J genes are TRBV9 and TRBJ1-2, with unresolved D. Trimming cost V 3 bases and J 4 bases, with 19 bases left between them. The CDR3 sequence is 16 residues long. Germline-derived CDR1 and CDR2 are SGDLS and YYNGEE. For the CDR3, the DNA is TGTGCCAGCAGCGCCCACCTTGAAGCTCGCAGCTATGGCTACACCTTC. Translated: CASSAHLEARSYGYTF. Based on the CDR3 plus reference TRBV9 and TRBJ1-2, the full variable domain is DSGVTQTPKHLITATGQRVTLRCSPRSGDLSVYWYQQSLDQGLQFLIQYYNGEERAKGNILERFSAQQFPDLHSELNLSSLELGDSALYFCASSAHLEARSYGYTFGSGTRLTVV.

A note on this clonotype: One end of the junction fails to match germline, which may point to a read error. This sequence joins TRBV10-3 and TRBJ1-4, with 8 bases that match TRBD1. Per the germline V gene, CDR1 is ENHRY and CDR2 is SYGVKD. The CDR3 totals 14 residues. The CDR3 protein is CATGQGAANEKLFF. The CDR3 DNA is TGTGCCACCGGACAGGGAGCAGCTAATGAGAAACTGTTTTTT.

The genes are TRBV7-2 and TRBJ1-2; D unclear. CDR3 size: 14 residues. CDR1 is SGHTA and CDR2 is FQGNSA in the germline V gene. The V and J ends lost 1 base and 4 bases respectively, with 10 bases between them. The CDR3 DNA reads as TGTGCCAGCAGCTTAGATTTCACGGCCTATGGCTACACCTTC. Its translation is CASSLDFTAYGYTF.

This clonotype was counted at least ten times. This chain links TRBV2 with TRBJ2-1; D might be TRBD2 (6 bases). Germline assignment: CDR1 SNHLY and CDR2 FYNNEI. V was shortened by 5 bases and J by 0 bases, with 8 bases between the two germline ends. This CDR3 region has 14 residues. CDR3 protein: CASSTRGSYNEQFF. DNA of the CDR3: TGTGCCAGCAGTACGCGGGGCTCCTACAATGAGCAGTTCTTC.